The rows below give T cell receptor beta chains drawn from one sample of a study of shared clonotypes between healthy human individuals. The repertoire was sequenced with immunoSEQ multiplex PCR; TCRdb's copy has only in-frame clones and lacks some. The sample shows more than 2,000,000 clones, just over 90% of them seen only once. Sequencing was performed on naive CD4+ T cells from PBMCs. The receptor set was obtained from a man in his late teens or twenties in good health. Some clones in this sample may be carry-over from other donors' samples. Both conserved end residues are part of each CDR3.

V gene,CDR3 protein
TRBV30,CAWSVGMGAFQETQYF
TRBV12-5,CASGLETGAGNTIYF
TRBV28,CASSRITDGYTF
TRBV2,CASSEVRPGRTHTDTQYF
TRBV6-4,CASPFTGLVLTF
TRBV15,CATSRDLSEGIAGELFF
TRBV18,CASSLGDNRNEQFF
TRBV11-3,CASSKDRGETQYF
TRBV5-1,CASSLPPATGQETQYF
TRBV9,CASSVAQGGETQYF
TRBV30,CAWSLAGGYEQYF
TRBV29-1,CSGYGTSGLYNEQFF
TRBV11-1,CASTRGGVTDTQYF
TRBV28,CASRPDRVGKNEQFF
TRBV10-3,CAISESGPTNEKLFF
TRBV30,CAYVWNTEAFF
TRBV5-1,CASSLNTGVIYNEQFF